The 25 T cell receptor beta chains listed next were all sequenced from one sample in a study of blood T cell repertoires in COVID-19. Only in-frame clones appear in the TCRdb table, and some are missing; sequencing was by immunoSEQ multiplex PCR. The sample records roughly 130,000 clones, 88% being singletons. The sequencing sample was made of peripheral blood. The source is a human donor with COVID-19, enrolled during active disease. The donor label of this sample is uncertain.

The chain joins TRBV6-5 to TRBJ1-2; unclear D gene. Trimming took off 2 bases at V and 3 bases at J, with 10 bases between the two ends. CDR3 length: 14 amino acids. CDR1 is MNHEY and CDR2 is SVGAGI in the germline V gene. The CDR3 nucleotides read TGTGCCAGCAGTTACCAGACACACCACTATGGCTACACCTTC. Its protein product is CASSYQTHHYGYTF.

The rearrangement uses TRBV4-1 and TRBJ2-1; the D is unclear. The CDR3 is 15 residues long. Looked up from germline, CDR1 is MGHRA and CDR2 is YSYEKL. V was clipped by 1 base and J by 1 base, with 8 bases between them. CDR3 residues: CASSQGRWSYNEQFF. The CDR3 coding sequence is TGCGCCAGCAGCCAAGGTCGGTGGTCCTACAATGAGCAGTTCTTC.

This clone has a single count. V and J are TRBV9 and TRBJ2-3; D is perhaps TRBD2 (5 bases). V shed 0 bases and J shed 3 bases, with 17 bases lying between them. Germline-derived CDR1 and CDR2 are SGDLS and YYNGEE. This CDR3 region has 17 residues. CDR3 bases: TGTGCCAGCAGCGTAGCCCCTAGGGCGGGTCAGACAGATACGCAGTATTTT. Its translation: CASSVAPRAGQTDTQYF.

This chain links TRBV29-1 with TRBJ1-1; tentative D call: TRBD1 (5 bases). Trimming shortened V by 7 bases and J by 5 bases, and 14 bases separated the two germline ends. Germline CDR1 and CDR2: SQVTM and ANQGSEA. The CDR3 runs to 12 residues. CDR3 amino acids: CSGSVGTTEAFF. CDR3 nucleotide sequence: TGCAGCGGAAGTGTTGGGACTACTGAAGCTTTCTTT.

In DNA, the CDR3 is TGTGCCAGCAGTTACTTAACGGGGACTGAAGCTTTCTTT. Amino acids: CASSYLTGTEAFF. The chain couples TRBV6-2 or TRBV6-3 to TRBJ1-1; D call uncertain. Germline loops: CDR1 MNHEY, CDR2 SVGEGT. Trimming took off 1 base at V and 5 bases at J, with 8 bases between the two ends. The CDR3 covers 13 residues.

The gene calls are TRBV2 and TRBJ2-7; TRBD1 aligns across 7 bases. The CDR3 consists of 12 residues. In germline, CDR1 is SNHLY, CDR2 FYNNEI. Losses at the gene ends were 6 bases for V and 4 bases for J; bases not matched to a gene: 3. The CDR3 spells CASRGDRYEQYF. For the CDR3, the DNA is TGTGCCAGCAGGGGGGACAGATACGAGCAGTACTTC.

V and J are TRBV18 and TRBJ2-1; tentative D call: TRBD2 (5 bases). This CDR3 has 17 amino acids. Germline V gives CDR1 KGHSH, CDR2 LQKENI. Deletions cut 4 bases from V and 3 bases from J, with 19 bases between. CDR3: CASSLRTGKPLYNEQFF. In DNA, the CDR3 is TGTGCCAGCTCACTACGTACCGGGAAGCCCCTCTACAATGAGCAGTTCTTC.

Notes on this clone: Other DNA sequences in the same sample also yield this CDR3. The chain recombines TRBV5-1 with TRBJ1-1; D is unresolved. The CDR3 has 14 amino acids. The V gene's germline CDR1 is SGHRS and CDR2 YFSETQ. V lost 4 bases and J 1 base, leaving 11 bases between the germline ends. The DNA for the CDR3 is TGCGCCAGCAGCCTAACGGGAGGGAACACTGAAGCTTTCTTT. It translates to CASSLTGGNTEAFF.

In nucleotides, the CDR3 is TGTGCCATCAGTGTTGGTAGCGGGGGATCCGATGAGCAGTTCTTC. It translates to CAISVGSGGSDEQFF. This chain connects TRBV10-3 to TRBJ2-1; 9 bases align to TRBD2. The germline gives CDR1 ENHRY, CDR2 SYGVKD. The CDR3 has 15 amino acids. The V and J ends lost 4 bases and 8 bases, in that order; junction bases with no gene match: 9.

In this sample, this clone turned up a few times. The chain combines TRBV10-1 with TRBJ1-1; 8 nucleotides align to TRBD1. Germline trimming cut 8 bases from V and 5 bases from J; bases unmatched to any gene: 16. There are 16 residues in the CDR3. Germline values: CDR1 WNHNN, CDR2 SYGVQD (reference sequence). CDR3 residues: CASARTGNGVGTEAFF. The CDR3, as DNA: TGCGCCAGCGCACGGACAGGGAATGGCGTGGGGACTGAAGCTTTCTTT.

V gene TRBV18 combines with J gene TRBJ1-5, with unresolved D. This CDR3 region has 14 residues. V lost 6 bases, J lost 2 bases, and 11 bases lay in between. CDR1 is KGHSH and CDR2 is LQKENI in the germline V gene. The CDR3 sequence is CASSSEAGNQPQHF. The CDR3 DNA follows: TGTGCCAGCTCGTCGGAGGCCGGCAATCAGCCCCAGCATTTT.

J is TRBJ1-2 and V is TRBV6-2 or TRBV6-3; 7 bases fit TRBD1. Trimming removed 4 bases from V and 13 bases from J; junction bases left unmatched: 9. Germline V gene data show CDR1 as MNHEY and CDR2 as SVGEGT. The CDR3 is made up of 12 amino acids. The CDR3 is CASSWGTAFPTF. In DNA form, the CDR3 reads TGTGCCAGCAGTTGGGGGACAGCCTTTCCCACCTTC.

The chain carries TRBV18 and TRBJ2-1; 13 nucleotides line up with TRBD2. The V and J ends lost 0 bases and 4 bases, in that order; junction bases with no gene match: 9. CDR3 length: 19 residues. Germline CDR1 is KGHSH and CDR2 is LQKENI. CDR3 protein: CASSPPGLAGSSSYNEQFF. In DNA, the CDR3 is TGTGCCAGCTCACCACCGGGACTAGCGGGGAGCTCGAGTTACAATGAGCAGTTCTTC.

The rearrangement links TRBV4-2 to TRBJ1-4; 7 nucleotides agree with TRBD1. This CDR3 has 20 amino acids. V trimming: 1 base; J trimming: 7 bases; junction bases outside the gene matches: 21. Germline V gene sequence: CDR1 LGHNA, CDR2 YNFKEQ. The CDR3 spells CASSQGQVGQGEVFGEKLFF. CDR3 bases: TGTGCCAGCAGCCAAGGACAGGTTGGTCAGGGGGAAGTTTTTGGTGAAAAACTGTTTTTT.

J is TRBJ2-7 and V is TRBV9; TRBD1 agrees at 8 bases. Germline loops: CDR1 SGDLS, CDR2 YYNGEE. Trimming took 0 bases from V and 3 from J; bases not matched to a gene: 14. The CDR3 sequence is 18 residues long. DNA for the CDR3: TGTGCCAGCAGCGTAGGGTGGGGACTCCGGGACAGGAACTACGAGCAGTACTTC. This codes for CASSVGWGLRDRNYEQYF. Based on the CDR3 plus reference TRBV9 and TRBJ2-7, the full variable domain is DSGVTQTPKHLITATGQRVTLRCSPRSGDLSVYWYQQSLDQGLQFLIQYYNGEERAKGNILERFSAQQFPDLHSELNLSSLELGDSALYFCASSVGWGLRDRNYEQYFGPGTRLTVT.

The rearrangement joins TRBV6-6 to TRBJ2-2; the D is unclear. V lost 0 bases and J 1 base, leaving 3 bases between the germline ends. Germline CDR1 is MNHNY and CDR2 is SVGAGI (reference sequence). The CDR3 contains 14 residues. CDR3 in amino acids: CASSYSRNTGELFF. CDR3 in DNA: TGTGCCAGCAGTTACTCGAGGAACACCGGGGAGCTGTTTTTT.

The CDR3 sequence: CASSPPGVGVGGSYEQYF. CDR3 sequence (DNA): TGTGCCAGCTCACCACCGGGAGTTGGCGTCGGGGGCTCCTACGAGCAGTACTTC. V usage is TRBV18 and J usage is TRBJ2-7, with TRBD2 as a possible D gene (6 bases). The CDR3 is 18 residues long. The V and J ends lost 0 bases and 0 bases respectively, with 18 bases between them. Germline CDR1 KGHSH, CDR2 LQKENI.

The J gene is TRBJ1-5, the V gene TRBV10-3, with D perhaps matching TRBD1 (6 bases). V lost 4 bases and J 6 bases, leaving 10 bases between the germline ends. Germline V CDR1 and CDR2: ENHRY, SYGVKD. This CDR3 spans 13 amino acids. The CDR3 here is CAISARGPQPQHF. In DNA form, the CDR3 reads TGTGCCATCAGTGCCAGGGGCCCTCAGCCCCAGCATTTT.

The V and J genes are TRBV30 and TRBJ2-1; perhaps TRBD1 as D (6 bases). The CDR3 length is 13 residues. Germline values: CDR1 GTSNPN, CDR2 SVGIG (reference sequence). V lost 4 bases and J 5 bases, leaving 12 bases between the germline ends. The CDR3 loop reads CAWNRDTHNEQFF. CDR3 in DNA: TGTGCCTGGAATAGGGACACCCACAATGAGCAGTTCTTC.

The table lists this clone with a few counts. The rearrangement uses TRBV6-1 and TRBJ1-1, with D hard to call. The CDR3 totals 14 residues. V was pared by 0 bases and J by 4 bases, with 9 bases between. CDR1 and CDR2 from the germline V gene are MNHNS and SASEGT. The CDR3 sequence is CASSEAIGVTEAFF. DNA of the CDR3: TGTGCCAGCAGTGAAGCGATAGGAGTCACTGAAGCTTTCTTT.

The rearrangement uses TRBV30 and TRBJ2-4; D is unclear. V dropped 3 bases and J dropped 1 base, with 7 bases sitting between them. The CDR3 runs to 13 residues. Germline V gene data show CDR1 as GTSNPN and CDR2 as SVGIG (reference sequence). Here the CDR3 reads CAWRGPAKNIQYF. The CDR3, as DNA: TGTGCCTGGAGGGGCCCTGCCAAAAACATTCAGTACTTC.

The genes are TRBV7-9 and TRBJ2-2; D gene uncertain. Germline V gives CDR1 SEHNR, CDR2 FQNEAQ (reference sequence). This CDR3 contains 13 residues. The germline V and J ends were trimmed by 3 bases and 10 bases, with 12 bases remaining between them. As DNA, the CDR3 is TGTGCCAGCAGCTTCGATGAGGTACAGGAGCTGTTTTTT. Protein product: CASSFDEVQELFF.

This clone was recorded only once. This rearrangement joins TRBV11-2 to TRBJ2-1, with D maybe TRBD2 (7 bases). V was trimmed by 3 bases and J by 10 bases, leaving 22 bases between them. Germline CDR1 reads SGHAT; CDR2 reads FQNNGV. CDR3 length equals 16 residues. The CDR3 sequence is CASSFARGALQVEQFF. CDR3 in DNA: TGTGCCAGCAGCTTTGCACGGGGGGCTCTTCAGGTGGAGCAGTTCTTC. The full variable domain, rest sourced from reference TRBV11-2 and TRBJ2-1, is EAGVAQSPRYKIIEKRQSVAFWCNPISGHATLYWYQQILGQGPKLLIQFQNNGVVDDSQLPKDRFSAERLKGVDSTLKIQPAKLEDSAVYLCASSFARGALQVEQFFGPGTRLTVL.

The chain joins TRBV18 to TRBJ2-3; 7 bases align to TRBD1. J was trimmed by 2 bases and V by 0 bases; bases with no gene match: 5. The CDR3 runs 16 residues. Germline V lookup: CDR1 KGHSH, CDR2 LQKENI. The CDR3 region is CASSPPNTGATDTQYF. CDR3 DNA: TGTGCCAGCTCACCACCGAATACAGGGGCCACAGATACGCAGTATTTT. Full variable domain (missing parts from reference TRBV18 and TRBJ2-3): NAGVMQNPRHLVRRRGQEARLRCSPMKGHSHVYWYRQLPEEGLKFMVYLQKENIIDESGMPKERFSAEFPKEGPSILRIQQVVRGDSAAYFCASSPPNTGATDTQYFGPGTRLTVL.

As DNA, the CDR3 is TGTGCCACCAGTGACAGGACTAGCGGGGCGCGGGGGCAGTACTTC. This sequence encodes CATSDRTSGARGQYF. The chain uses TRBV24-1 and TRBJ2-7, with TRBD2 identical over 12 bases. The CDR3 loop spans 15 amino acids. After removal of 4 bases from V and 9 bases from J, the junction contained 9 bases not matched to a gene. From germline, CDR1 is KGHDR and CDR2 SFDVKD.